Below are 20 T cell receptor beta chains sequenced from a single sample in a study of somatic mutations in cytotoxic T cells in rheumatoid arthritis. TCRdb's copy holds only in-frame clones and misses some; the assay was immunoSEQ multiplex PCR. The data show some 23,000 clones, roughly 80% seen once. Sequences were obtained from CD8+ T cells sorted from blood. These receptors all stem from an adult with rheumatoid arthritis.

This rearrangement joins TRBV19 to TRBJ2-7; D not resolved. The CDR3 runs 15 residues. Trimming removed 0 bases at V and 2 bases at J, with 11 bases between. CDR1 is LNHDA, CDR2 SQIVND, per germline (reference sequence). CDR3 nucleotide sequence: TGTGCCAGTAGTATAGACTCGGGCGCTCCCTACGAGCAGTACTTC. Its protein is CASSIDSGAPYEQYF.

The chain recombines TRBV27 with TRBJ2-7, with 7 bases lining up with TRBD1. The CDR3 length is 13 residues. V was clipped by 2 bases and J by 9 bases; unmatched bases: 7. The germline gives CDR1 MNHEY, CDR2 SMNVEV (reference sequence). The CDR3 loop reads CASSLNNRGVQYF. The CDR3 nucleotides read TGTGCCAGCAGTTTAAACAACAGGGGTGTGCAGTACTTC.

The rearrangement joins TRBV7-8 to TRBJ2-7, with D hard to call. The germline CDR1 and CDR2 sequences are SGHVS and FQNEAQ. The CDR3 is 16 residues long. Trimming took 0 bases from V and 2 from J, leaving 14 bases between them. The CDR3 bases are TGTGCCAGCAGCTTAGCGGTTCTAGGGCCAGCCTACGAGCAGTACTTC. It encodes CASSLAVLGPAYEQYF.

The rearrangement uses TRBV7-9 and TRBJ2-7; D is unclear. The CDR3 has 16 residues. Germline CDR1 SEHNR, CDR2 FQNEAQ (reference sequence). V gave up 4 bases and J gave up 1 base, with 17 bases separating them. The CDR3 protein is CASSSSSRRASYEQYF. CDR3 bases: TGTGCCAGCAGCTCCTCCTCTAGACGCGCTTCCTACGAGCAGTACTTC.

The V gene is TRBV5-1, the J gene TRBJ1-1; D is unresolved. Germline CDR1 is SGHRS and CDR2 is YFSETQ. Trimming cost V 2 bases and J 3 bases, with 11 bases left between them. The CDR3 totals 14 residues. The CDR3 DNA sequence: TGCGCCAGCAGCTTCCCCGGGAAAGACACTGAAGCTTTCTTT. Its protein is CASSFPGKDTEAFF.

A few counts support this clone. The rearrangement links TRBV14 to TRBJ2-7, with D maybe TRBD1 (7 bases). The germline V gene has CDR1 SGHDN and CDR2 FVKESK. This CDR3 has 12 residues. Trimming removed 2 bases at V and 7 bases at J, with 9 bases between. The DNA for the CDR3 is TGTGCCAGCAGCCAACAGGGGGGAGAGCAGTACTTC. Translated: CASSQQGGEQYF. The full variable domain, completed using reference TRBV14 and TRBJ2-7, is EAGVTQFPSHSVIEKGQTVTLRCDPISGHDNLYWYRRVMGKEIKFLLHFVKESKQDESGMPNNRFLAERTGGTYSTLKVQPAELEDSGVYFCASSQQGGEQYFGPGTRLTVT.

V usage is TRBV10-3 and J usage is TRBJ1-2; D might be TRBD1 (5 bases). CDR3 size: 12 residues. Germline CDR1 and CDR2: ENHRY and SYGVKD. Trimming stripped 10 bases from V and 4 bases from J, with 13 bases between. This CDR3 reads CATPRVSYGYTF. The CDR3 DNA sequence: TGTGCCACCCCCAGGGTTTCCTATGGCTACACCTTC.

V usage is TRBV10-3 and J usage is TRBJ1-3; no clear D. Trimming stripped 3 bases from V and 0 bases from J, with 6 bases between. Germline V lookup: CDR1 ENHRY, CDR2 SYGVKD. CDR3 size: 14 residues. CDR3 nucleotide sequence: TGTGCCATCAGTGACTCGTACTCTGGAAACACCATATATTTT. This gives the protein CAISDSYSGNTIYF.

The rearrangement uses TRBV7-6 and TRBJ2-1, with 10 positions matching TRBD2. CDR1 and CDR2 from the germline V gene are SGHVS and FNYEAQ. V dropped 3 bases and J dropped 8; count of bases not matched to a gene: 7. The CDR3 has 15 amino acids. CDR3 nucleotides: TGTGCCAGCAGCTTCGAGCGGGGGGGCACGTATGAGCAGTTCTTC. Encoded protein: CASSFERGGTYEQFF.

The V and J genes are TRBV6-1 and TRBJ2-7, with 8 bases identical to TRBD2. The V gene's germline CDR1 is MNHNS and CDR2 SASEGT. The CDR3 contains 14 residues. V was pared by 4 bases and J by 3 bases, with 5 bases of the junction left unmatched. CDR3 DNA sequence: TGTGCCAGCAGTGGTCGGGGGGGTCGCTACGAGCAGTACTTC. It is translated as CASSGRGGRYEQYF.

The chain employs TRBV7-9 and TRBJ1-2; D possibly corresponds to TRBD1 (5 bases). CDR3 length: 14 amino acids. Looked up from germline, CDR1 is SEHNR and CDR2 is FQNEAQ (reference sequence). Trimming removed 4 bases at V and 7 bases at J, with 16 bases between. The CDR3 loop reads CASSSTSRGAGYTF. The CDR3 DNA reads TGTGCCAGCAGCTCGACTTCGAGGGGTGCTGGCTACACCTTC.

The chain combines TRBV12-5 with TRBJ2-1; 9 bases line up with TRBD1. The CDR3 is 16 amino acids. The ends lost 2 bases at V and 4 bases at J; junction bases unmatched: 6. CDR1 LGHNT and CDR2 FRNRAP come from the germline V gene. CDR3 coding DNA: TGTGCTAGTGGTTTGATACAGGGGGCACCGTACAATGAGCAGTTCTTC. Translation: CASGLIQGAPYNEQFF.

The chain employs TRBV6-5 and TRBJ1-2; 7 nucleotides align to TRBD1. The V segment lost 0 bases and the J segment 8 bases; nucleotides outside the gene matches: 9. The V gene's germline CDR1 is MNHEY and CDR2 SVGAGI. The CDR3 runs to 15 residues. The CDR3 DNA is TGTGCCAGCAGTTACTCGCGAGGGGGCGCAGACGGCTACACCTTC. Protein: CASSYSRGGADGYTF.

Here the CDR3 reads CASSETAYTEAFF. CDR3 DNA: TGTGCCAGCAGTGAGACGGCGTACACTGAAGCTTTCTTT. The chain links TRBV6-4 to TRBJ1-1; D ambiguous. Looked up from germline, CDR1 is MRHNA and CDR2 is SNTAGT. The CDR3 spans 13 residues. The V end was cut by 3 bases, the J end by 3 bases, with 8 bases between.

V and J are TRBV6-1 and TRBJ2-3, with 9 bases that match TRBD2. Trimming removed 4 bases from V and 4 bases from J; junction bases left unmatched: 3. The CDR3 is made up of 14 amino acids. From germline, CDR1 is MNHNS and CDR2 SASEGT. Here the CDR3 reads CASSGSGGADTQYF. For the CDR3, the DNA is TGTGCCAGCAGTGGTAGCGGGGGCGCAGATACGCAGTATTTT.

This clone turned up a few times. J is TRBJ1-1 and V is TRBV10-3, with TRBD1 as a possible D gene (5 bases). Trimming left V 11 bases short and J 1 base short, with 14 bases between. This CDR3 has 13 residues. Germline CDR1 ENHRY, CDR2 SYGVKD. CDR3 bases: TGTGCCGTGACGACAGAGCCGAACACTGAAGCTTTCTTT. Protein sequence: CAVTTEPNTEAFF.

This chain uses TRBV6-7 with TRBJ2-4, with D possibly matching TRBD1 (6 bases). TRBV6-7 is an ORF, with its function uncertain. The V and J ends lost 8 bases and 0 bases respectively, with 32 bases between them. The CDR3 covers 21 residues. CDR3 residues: CASEGESDPTLPFLAKNIQYF. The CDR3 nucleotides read TGTGCCAGCGAGGGGGAATCGGACCCCACTTTGCCTTTCCTAGCCAAAAACATTCAGTACTTC.

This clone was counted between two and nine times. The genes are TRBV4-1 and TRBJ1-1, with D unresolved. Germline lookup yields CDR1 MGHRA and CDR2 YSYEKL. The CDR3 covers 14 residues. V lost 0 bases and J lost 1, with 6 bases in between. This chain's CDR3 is CASSQDGRNTEAFF. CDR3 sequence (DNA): TGCGCCAGCAGCCAAGATGGCAGGAACACTGAAGCTTTCTTT.

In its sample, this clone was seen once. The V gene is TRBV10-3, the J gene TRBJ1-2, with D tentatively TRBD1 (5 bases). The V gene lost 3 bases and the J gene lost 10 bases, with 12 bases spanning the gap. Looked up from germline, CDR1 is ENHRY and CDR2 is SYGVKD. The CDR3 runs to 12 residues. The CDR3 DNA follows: TGTGCCATCAGTGAACAGGTCGGATCCTACACCTTC. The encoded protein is CAISEQVGSYTF.

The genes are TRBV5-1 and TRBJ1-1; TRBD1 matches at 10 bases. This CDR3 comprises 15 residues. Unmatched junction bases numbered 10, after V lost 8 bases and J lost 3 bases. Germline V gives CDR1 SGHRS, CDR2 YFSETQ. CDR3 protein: CASSRTGGGDTEAFF. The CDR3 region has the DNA TGCGCCAGTTCCCGGACAGGGGGAGGGGACACTGAAGCTTTCTTT.